The entry below describes one T cell receptor beta chain. This clone appeared a few times. Its target antigen remains unknown. The sample holds no much larger clone one base away, and base qualities are not on file. CDR1 and CDR2 (SGHVS, FNYEAQ) derive from the germline V gene. Trimming takes 5 bases from V and 3 bases from J, and the germline ends sit 10 bases apart. CDR3 length: 14 amino acids, cysteine to phenylalanine. Kept here is only the CDR3 DNA, which spans 42 bases and is read in frame from base 1. The data stem from a study of blood T cell repertoires in COVID-19 (dated by TCRdb to 2018 to 2020). General notes on the study: Collaborator samples came from the United States, Italy and Spain and covered acute and convalescent phases of COVID-19. The material from the prospective study consisted of cDNA or gDNA derived from T cells, B-cell-depleted T cells, or PBMCs. Deeply sampled blood TCRbeta repertoires from subjects exposed to, actively infected with, or recovered from COVID-19 were included in the dataset. A freely available public database, intended as a resource for researchers studying the immune response to SARS-CoV-2, is where the repertoires were released. The samples were drawn from two sources: the first 160 participants of the ongoing ImmuneRACE study, and about 1,300 subjects contributed by 6 global collaborators. Nearly every sample came with metadata listing a de-identified subject ID, COVID-19 status, age in years and sex. Where available, HLA class I and class II types were taken from metadata supplied by the sample provider and were not determined by assay-based typing.

TCRbeta CDR3 regions were amplified from genomic DNA using the immunoSEQ Assay, a bias-controlled multiplex PCR. The published analysis was carried out like this. Nucleated cell counts per sample were estimated from amplification of reference gene primers within the assay. Sequence reads were collapsed and filtered to measure the absolute abundance of every unique TCRbeta CDR3 rearrangement. For each sample, productive Simpson clonality was calculated by taking the square root of Simpson's diversity index across productive rearrangements. This is the immuneACCESS table as TCRdb keeps it, with only in-frame sequences that have V and J called. A part of the clones is gone; compared with another copy, unresolved V genes explain less than half, and the rest is unexplained. V and J calls and clone size come straight from that table; D and trimming were deduced from the DNA. Present in this sample are approximately 170,000 clones, 70% to 90% of which were seen just once. The top ten hold more than 2% of the sample.

On the study overall, not on this receptor specifically: The quantity of clinical and demographic metadata differed by source and by participant and was supplied without curation.

Another Seattle source contributed samples from volunteer blood donors who had recovered from COVID-19. Collaborating institutions collected whole blood in K2EDTA tubes following their own protocols. For TCRbeta analysis, collaborator samples were shipped as frozen whole blood, as isolated PBMCs, or as DNA extracted from either sample type. The sequencing sample was made of peripheral blood. The receptor's source is a man in his fifties who had recovered from COVID-19. The sequence joins TRBV7-6 to TRBJ1-4, and possibly TRBD1, on 6 matching bases. The nucleotides read TGTGCCAGCAGCCGACAGGTTCCTAATGAAAAACTGTTTTTT. Its amino acids are CASSRQVPNEKLFF.